The 29 T cell receptor beta chains below come from one sample, sequenced in a study of a mutant IDH1 vaccine in newly diagnosed glioma. Data came from immunoSEQ multiplex PCR; TCRdb stores just in-frame clones and leaves some out. Counted here are around 69,000 clones, more than 85% occurring once; the ten biggest clones make up roughly 2%. These receptors have no identified antigens. The time point was: week 35, safety follow-up. Each dose delivered 300 ug of mutant IDH1 20-mer peptide subcutaneously with imiquimod. The source was PBMCs, collected from a glioma patient whose treatment included an IDH1 peptide vaccine. Receptor source: a young man with glioma.

The chain has TRBV9 and TRBJ1-2; a weak D match, TRBD1 (5 bases). Trimming pared 3 bases from V and 8 bases from J, leaving 14 bases between. The CDR3 extends over 13 amino acids. Germline V gene lookup returns CDR1 SGDLS and CDR2 YYNGEE. CDR3 sequence (DNA): TGTGCCAGCAGCGCGGGGGGTAGCCGCGGCTACACCTTC. This sequence encodes CASSAGGSRGYTF.

This sequence joins TRBV6-5 and TRBJ1-6, with unresolved D. The CDR3 runs to 15 residues. CDR1 and CDR2 (germline): MNHEY, SVGAGI. The V end was cut by 5 bases, the J end by 3 bases, with 11 bases between. This CDR3 is CASSRRNLYNSPLHF. The CDR3 DNA reads TGTGCCAGCAGTCGACGGAATCTCTATAATTCACCCCTCCACTTT.

The chain carries TRBV5-4 and TRBJ1-1; 9 bases match TRBD1. Germline lookup yields CDR1 SGHNT and CDR2 YYREEE (reference sequence). CDR3 length equals 17 residues. V dropped 3 bases and J dropped 4; count of bases not matched to a gene: 13. The DNA of the CDR3 is TGTGCCAGCAGCTACACAGGGGGCCACGGGATTAGCACTGAAGCTTTCTTT. Translating gives CASSYTGGHGISTEAFF. Drawing the rest from reference TRBV5-4 and TRBJ1-1, the complete variable domain is ETGVTQSPTHLIKTRGQQVTLRCSSQSGHNTVSWYQQALGQGPQFIFQYYREEENGRGNFPPRFSGLQFPNYSSELNVNALELDDSALYLCASSYTGGHGISTEAFFGQGTRLTVV.

The rearrangement links TRBV5-4 to TRBJ1-6; 9 nucleotides line up with TRBD1. Per germline, CDR1 SGHNT and CDR2 YYREEE (reference sequence). There are 18 residues in the CDR3. V was clipped by 1 base and J by 10 bases; unmatched bases: 15. This CDR3 reads CASSLTGGPTVRGSPLHF. Here the CDR3 DNA reads TGTGCCAGCAGCTTGACAGGGGGCCCCACAGTGAGGGGGTCACCCCTCCACTTT.

V and J are TRBV10-3 and TRBJ1-5; D might be TRBD1 (5 bases). V gave up 2 bases and J gave up 5 bases, with 16 bases separating them. From germline, CDR1 is ENHRY and CDR2 SYGVKD. The CDR3 has 16 residues. CDR3 residues: CAISEPGRRGDQPQHF. Here the CDR3 DNA reads TGTGCCATCAGTGAGCCGGGTCGCAGAGGGGATCAGCCCCAGCATTTT.

J is TRBJ1-1 and V is TRBV7-9, with TRBD1 matching over 7 bases. The CDR3 has 18 residues. From germline, CDR1 is SEHNR and CDR2 FQNEAQ (reference sequence). V shed 5 bases, J shed 0 bases, and the junction held 15 bases outside the gene matches. This CDR3 is CASSRGQAWVVMNTEAFF. CDR3 coding DNA: TGTGCCAGCAGCCGAGGACAGGCCTGGGTGGTGATGAACACTGAAGCTTTCTTT.

J is TRBJ1-2 and V is TRBV20-1; possibly TRBD1 for D (6 bases). The V gene's germline CDR1 is DFQATT and CDR2 SNEGSKA (reference sequence). The CDR3 is made up of 11 amino acids. V was pared by 6 bases and J by 8 bases, with 13 bases between. The CDR3 sequence is CSAPGAWGYTF. CDR3 coding DNA: TGCAGTGCCCCAGGGGCGTGGGGCTACACCTTC.

Note on this clone: The same CDR3 can be traced to other DNA sequences in this sample. The chain employs TRBV7-9 and TRBJ1-5; no clear D. Trimming cost V 5 bases and J 2 bases, with 7 bases left between them. Per the germline V gene, CDR1 is SEHNR and CDR2 is FQNEAQ (reference sequence). The CDR3 is made up of 13 amino acids. CDR3 nucleotide sequence: TGTGCCAGCAGCCCTGACGGCAATCAGCCCCAGCATTTT. It is translated as CASSPDGNQPQHF.

The gene calls are TRBV29-1 and TRBJ2-3; D ambiguous. Trimming removed 4 bases from V and 6 bases from J, with 14 bases in between. Germline-derived CDR1 and CDR2 are SQVTM and ANQGSEA. The CDR3 is 13 amino acids. CDR3 nucleotides: TGCAGCGTTGGGTTAGCAGGAAGGGATACGCAGTATTTT. It encodes CSVGLAGRDTQYF.

V is TRBV27 and J is TRBJ1-2; 8 bases are shared with TRBD1. The V gene end was trimmed by 0 bases and the J gene end by 7 bases; junction bases not matched to a gene: 1. The CDR3 length is 13 residues. CDR1 and CDR2 (germline): MNHEY, SMNVEV (reference sequence). CDR3 residues: CASSLSGTGGYTF. The CDR3 DNA is TGTGCCAGCAGTTTATCGGGGACAGGTGGCTACACCTTC.

CDR3 nucleotide sequence: TGTGCCAGCACGTCTTGGACAGGGGTAGGAAACACCATATATTTT. Its protein is CASTSWTGVGNTIYF. The chain has TRBV2 and TRBJ1-3; TRBD1 matches 9 bases. Trimming at V came to 7 bases and at J to 4 bases, leaving 8 bases not matched to a gene. This CDR3 region has 15 residues. The germline CDR1 and CDR2 sequences are SNHLY and FYNNEI.

The rearrangement uses TRBV5-4 and TRBJ2-3; unclear D gene. Trimming removed 10 bases from V and 0 bases from J, with 18 bases in between. The CDR3 contains 15 residues. Germline V lookup: CDR1 SGHNT, CDR2 YYREEE (reference sequence). In DNA, the CDR3 is TGTGCCGCTACGCGCCAGGAACAGAGCACAGATACGCAGTATTTT. It is translated as CAATRQEQSTDTQYF. Based on the CDR3 plus reference TRBV5-4 and TRBJ2-3, the full variable domain is ETGVTQSPTHLIKTRGQQVTLRCSSQSGHNTVSWYQQALGQGPQFIFQYYREEENGRGNFPPRFSGLQFPNYSSELNVNALELDDSALYLCAATRQEQSTDTQYFGPGTRLTVL.

The gene calls are TRBV13 and TRBJ2-3; D is undetermined. The V gene's germline CDR1 is PRHDT and CDR2 FYEKMQ (reference sequence). This CDR3 has 17 amino acids. Between the trimmed V and J ends, which lost 4 bases and 0 bases, there was a span of 17 bases. Here the CDR3 DNA reads TGTGCCAGCAGCTACACGGAATTGGGGTCTAGCACAGATACGCAGTATTTT. It specifies CASSYTELGSSTDTQYF.

The chain is built from TRBV20-1 and TRBJ1-4; D uncertain. The CDR3 has 11 amino acids. Germline V gene lookup returns CDR1 DFQATT and CDR2 SNEGSKA (reference sequence). V lost 0 bases and J lost 8, with 4 bases in between. The CDR3 loop reads CSAREPEKLFF. The CDR3, as DNA: TGCAGTGCTAGAGAGCCAGAAAAACTGTTTTTT.

This clone qualifies as medium-sized. CDR3 sequence: CASSYGQAQETQYF. CDR3 DNA: TGTGCCAGCAGCTACGGACAGGCCCAAGAGACCCAGTACTTC. The V call is TRBV7-9, the J call TRBJ2-5, with 7 bases matching TRBD1. This CDR3 contains 14 residues. Trimming cost V 4 bases and J 1 base; bases outside gene matches: 3. CDR1 SEHNR and CDR2 FQNEAQ come from the germline V gene (reference sequence).

V and J are TRBV9 and TRBJ2-5; D gene uncertain. The J call may be incorrect, as the DNA end agrees better with TRBJ2-7. Germline CDR1 reads SGDLS; CDR2 reads YYNGEE. This CDR3 comprises 12 residues. The CDR3 is CASSVDQYEQYF. The CDR3, as DNA: TGTGCCAGCAGCGTCGACCAGTACGAGCAGTACTTC.

The rearrangement joins TRBV7-2 to TRBJ2-1, with 8 bases matching TRBD2. The CDR3 contains 18 residues. Germline CDR1 and CDR2: SGHTA and FQGNSA. The V segment lost 9 bases and the J segment 7 bases; nucleotides outside the gene matches: 23. CDR3 loop: CARPLREGILSLGNEQFF. DNA for the CDR3: TGTGCCAGACCTTTACGGGAGGGAATACTTAGCCTCGGAAATGAGCAGTTCTTC.

This chain joins TRBV2 and TRBJ1-6; 9 bases match TRBD1. V lost 4 bases, J lost 8 bases, and 3 bases stayed unmatched. This CDR3 comprises 14 residues. The V gene's germline CDR1 is SNHLY and CDR2 FYNNEI. For the CDR3, the DNA is TGTGCCAGCAGTGCATGGACAGGGGATTCACCCCTCCACTTT. It codes for CASSAWTGDSPLHF.

The chain employs TRBV7-9 and TRBJ1-2; maybe TRBD1 (6 bases). This CDR3 spans 16 amino acids. V lost 4 bases and J 0 bases, leaving 15 bases between the germline ends. Germline CDR1 reads SEHNR; CDR2 reads FQNEAQ (reference sequence). CDR3 loop: CASSWLQGPSNYGYTF. The CDR3 bases are TGTGCCAGCAGCTGGTTACAGGGCCCCTCTAACTATGGCTACACCTTC.

The table lists this clone with a count of one. The genes are TRBV25-1 and TRBJ1-6, with 7 bases fitting TRBD1. After removal of 10 bases from V and 7 bases from J, the junction contained 7 bases not matched to a gene. CDR3 size: 13 residues. Looked up from germline, CDR1 is MGHDK and CDR2 is SYGVNS. CDR3 region: CATWTGGNSPLHF. The CDR3 DNA follows: TGTGCCACCTGGACAGGAGGGAATTCACCCCTCCACTTT.

The chain couples TRBV11-2 to TRBJ2-3; no clear D. Germline V gene sequence: CDR1 SGHAT, CDR2 FQNNGV. CDR3 size: 16 residues. The germline V and J ends were trimmed by 2 bases and 0 bases, with 12 bases remaining between them. CDR3 region: CASSLSLWPSTDTQYF. The CDR3 DNA reads TGTGCCAGCAGCTTAAGCTTGTGGCCAAGCACAGATACGCAGTATTTT.

The gene calls are TRBV5-1 and TRBJ2-5; a weak D match, TRBD1 (6 bases). The germline V and J ends were trimmed by 4 bases and 1 base, with 11 bases remaining between them. Germline CDR1 and CDR2: SGHRS and YFSETQ. CDR3 length: 14 residues. The CDR3 DNA reads as TGCGCCAGCAGCGACGGACAGATCCAAGAGACCCAGTACTTC. Protein sequence: CASSDGQIQETQYF. Together with reference TRBV5-1 and TRBJ2-5, the CDR3 gives the full variable domain: KAGVTQTPRYLIKTRGQQVTLSCSPISGHRSVSWYQQTPGQGLQFLFEYFSETQRNKGNFPGRFSGRQFSNSRSEMNVSTLELGDSALYLCASSDGQIQETQYFGPGTRLLVL.

This clone was counted a single time. The gene calls are TRBV18 and TRBJ2-7; 8 bases map to TRBD1. The junction had 11 bases not matched to a gene; V was cut back by 3 bases and J by 4 bases. Germline V gene lookup returns CDR1 KGHSH and CDR2 LQKENI. The CDR3 sequence is 16 residues long. CDR3 DNA: TGTGCCAGCTCACCGGCGCAGGCAGGGGGCAGATACGAGCAGTACTTC. This sequence encodes CASSPAQAGGRYEQYF.

This chain joins TRBV6-6 and TRBJ1-1; D remains unclear. Germline V gene sequence: CDR1 MNHNY, CDR2 SVGAGI (reference sequence). V lost 5 bases and J 3 bases, leaving 4 bases between the germline ends. The CDR3 is made up of 11 amino acids. CDR3 nucleotide sequence: TGTGCCAGCAGTCAATACACTGAAGCTTTCTTT. Its translation: CASSQYTEAFF.

A remark on this clone: The limits of the CDR3 on the DNA are not certain, so only TCRdb's listed CDR3 is given. The chain links TRBV7-2 to TRBJ2-5; the table gives TRBD2 as D, unverified against the DNA. Germline CDR1 and CDR2: SGHTA and FQGNSA. The CDR3 numbers 16 amino acids, ends counted. CDR3 amino acids: CASSLFGSGLGETQYF.

This clone was detected a few times. This chain joins TRBV4-1 and TRBJ1-6; maybe TRBD1 (6 bases). The germline V gene encodes CDR1 MGHRA and CDR2 YSYEKL. This CDR3 spans 15 amino acids. Trimming took 5 bases from V and 5 from J, leaving 13 bases between them. CDR3 sequence reads: CASSSWTENNSPLHF. Written as DNA, the CDR3 is TGCGCCAGCAGCAGCTGGACAGAGAATAATTCACCCCTCCACTTT.

The chain recombines TRBV7-6 with TRBJ2-7; D call uncertain. Trimming shortened V by 0 bases and J by 0 bases, and 9 bases separated the two germline ends. The germline V gene encodes CDR1 SGHVS and CDR2 FNYEAQ. CDR3 length: 15 amino acids. The CDR3 here is CASSLAGKSSYEQYF. CDR3 in DNA: TGTGCCAGCAGCTTAGCTGGCAAGAGCTCCTACGAGCAGTACTTC.

This rearrangement joins TRBV6-6 to TRBJ2-7; perhaps D is TRBD1 or TRBD2 (6 bases each). The CDR3 contains 15 residues. Trimming removed 6 bases at V and 3 bases at J, with 18 bases between. CDR1 MNHNY and CDR2 SVGAGI come from the germline V gene (reference sequence). Written as DNA, the CDR3 is TGTGCCAGCAGAGCCGGGGGCAGCCGATACTACGAGCAGTACTTC. It specifies CASRAGGSRYYEQYF.

This clone has only one observation. The chain uses TRBV18 and TRBJ2-3, with 7 bases aligning to TRBD1. Germline V gene sequence: CDR1 KGHSH, CDR2 LQKENI. The trim removed 1 base at V and 4 bases at J, leaving 11 bases unmatched. CDR3 length: 17 residues. CDR3 residues: CASSPLPGRGPSDTQYF. The CDR3 region has the DNA TGTGCCAGCTCACCACTTCCCGGAAGGGGGCCGTCAGATACGCAGTATTTT.